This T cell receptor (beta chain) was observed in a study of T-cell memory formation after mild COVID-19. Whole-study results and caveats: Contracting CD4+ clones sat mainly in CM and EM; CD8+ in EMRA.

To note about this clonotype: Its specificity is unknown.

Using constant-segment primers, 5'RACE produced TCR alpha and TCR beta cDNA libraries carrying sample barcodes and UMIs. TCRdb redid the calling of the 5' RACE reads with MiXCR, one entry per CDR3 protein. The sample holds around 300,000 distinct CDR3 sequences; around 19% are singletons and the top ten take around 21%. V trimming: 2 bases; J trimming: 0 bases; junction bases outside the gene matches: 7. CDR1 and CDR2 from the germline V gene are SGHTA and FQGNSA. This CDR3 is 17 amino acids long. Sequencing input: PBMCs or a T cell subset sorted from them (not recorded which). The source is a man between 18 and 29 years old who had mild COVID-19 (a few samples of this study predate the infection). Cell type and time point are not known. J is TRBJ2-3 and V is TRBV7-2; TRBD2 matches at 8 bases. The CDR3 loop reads CASSLPRAGGSTDTQYF. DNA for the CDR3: TGTGCCAGCAGCTTACCCCGCGCGGGGGGCAGCACAGATACGCAGTATTTT.